Below, 22 T cell receptor beta chains from the same sample are listed, as sequenced in a study of T cells after yellow fever vaccination (dated by TCRdb to between 2017 and 2020). This specimen's treatment or condition label, per the study, means: live attenuated yellow fever vaccine strain. The library relied on 5' RACE. TCRdb names Illumina HiSeq 2500 as the instrument used. Using fastp at Q25 and MiXCR, TCRdb reprocessed the public reads and kept productive beta chains. Every distinct CDR3 protein forms one entry, paired with its most common genes and DNA. For this sample the table gives some 300,000 distinct CDR3 sequences, of which roughly 8.6% were detected only once. The ten largest make up approximately 16% of the sample. This material consisted of PBMCs, taken about 41 days after the first yellow fever vaccination. These receptor sequences come from a man aged 18 to 29 who received the YFV17D yellow fever vaccine.

The chain couples TRBV5-1 to TRBJ2-1, with D possibly TRBD2 on 5 matching bases. Germline V gene sequence: CDR1 SGHRS, CDR2 YFSETQ. This CDR3 has 13 residues. Trimming left V 4 bases short and J 8 bases short, with 13 bases between. The CDR3 DNA sequence: TGCGCCAGCAGCCCAACCCGGCGGGATGAGCAGTTCTTC. Protein sequence: CASSPTRRDEQFF.

The chain carries TRBV6-4 and TRBJ2-1, with D tentatively TRBD1 or TRBD2 (6 bases each). Trimming shortened V by 6 bases and J by 5 bases, and 17 bases separated the two germline ends. The CDR3 has 15 residues. The germline V gene has CDR1 MRHNA and CDR2 SNTAGT. CDR3 region: CASSESEGGNNEQFF. CDR3 nucleotides: TGTGCCAGCAGCGAATCGGAGGGGGGCAACAATGAGCAGTTCTTC.

This clonotype turned up a few times. V gene TRBV20-1 combines with J gene TRBJ2-5, with TRBD2 identical over 10 bases. This CDR3 is 15 amino acids long. V shed 6 bases, J shed 1 base, and the junction held 8 bases outside the gene matches. Germline lookup yields CDR1 DFQATT and CDR2 SNEGSKA (reference sequence). As DNA, the CDR3 is TGCAGTGCCGGGACTATAGCGGGGGGCCAAGAGACCCAGTACTTC. It codes for CSAGTIAGGQETQYF.

V and J are TRBV9 and TRBJ2-1; D not resolved. CDR3 size: 14 residues. From germline, CDR1 is SGDLS and CDR2 YYNGEE. V was cut by 0 bases and J by 10 bases, with 14 bases left in between. For the CDR3, the DNA is TGTGCCAGCAGCGTAGGTCCTCAGGTGAAGGAGCAGTTCTTC. Amino acids: CASSVGPQVKEQFF.

The chain carries TRBV20-1 and TRBJ2-7; 8 bases fit TRBD2. Looked up from germline, CDR1 is DFQATT and CDR2 is SNEGSKA (reference sequence). J lost 3 bases, V lost 3 bases, and 7 bases had no gene match. The CDR3 contains 14 residues. The CDR3 nucleotides read TGCAGTGCTAGTATCACTAGCGGATTCTACGAGCAGTACTTC. Translation gives CSASITSGFYEQYF.

The gene calls are TRBV6-1 and TRBJ1-2; 8 positions agree with TRBD1. V shed 7 bases, J shed 5 bases, and the junction held 9 bases outside the gene matches. Germline CDR1 and CDR2: MNHNS and SASEGT. This CDR3 comprises 14 residues. The DNA of the CDR3 is TGTGCCAGCATACAGGACAGGGCGAAGTATGGCTACACCTTC. Translation gives CASIQDRAKYGYTF.

This clonotype was detected a few times. As DNA, the CDR3 is TGTGCCAGCAGCTTGGGACTAGCGGGGGCCCGTTTTGGAGATACGCAGTATTTT. Translation: CASSLGLAGARFGDTQYF. The chain links TRBV11-2 to TRBJ2-3; 14 nucleotides line up with TRBD2. Germline V gene sequence: CDR1 SGHAT, CDR2 FQNNGV. The CDR3 loop spans 18 amino acids. Trimming took 3 bases from V and 5 from J; bases not matched to a gene: 10.

The sample holds many counts of this clonotype. The chain employs TRBV5-1 and TRBJ2-2; TRBD1 is a possible D gene (5 bases). There are 15 residues in the CDR3. Looked up from germline, CDR1 is SGHRS and CDR2 is YFSETQ. V was pared by 1 base and J by 1 base, with 8 bases between. CDR3 DNA sequence: TGCGCCAGCAGCTTGCAACAGGAGAACACCGGGGAGCTGTTTTTT. As protein: CASSLQQENTGELFF.

This clonotype was found a few times. The chain uses TRBV2 and TRBJ2-7; possible D gene TRBD1, 6 bases. The CDR3 runs 16 residues. CDR1 SNHLY and CDR2 FYNNEI come from the germline V gene. V lost 9 bases to trimming and J lost 2 bases, with 23 bases between them. The CDR3 protein is CASKRITGSNPYEQYF. In DNA form, the CDR3 reads TGTGCCAGTAAAAGAATAACAGGGTCCAATCCCTACGAGCAGTACTTC. The full variable domain, with the rest looked up from reference TRBV2 and TRBJ2-7, is EPEVTQTPSHQVTQMGQEVILRCVPISNHLYFYWYRQILGQKVEFLVSFYNNEISEKSEIFDDQFSVERPDGSNFTLKIRSTKLEDSAMYFCASKRITGSNPYEQYFGPGTRLTVT.

The V and J genes are TRBV25-1 and TRBJ1-1; 7 nucleotides agree with TRBD1. This CDR3 is 14 amino acids long. The V segment lost 0 bases and the J segment 3 bases; nucleotides outside the gene matches: 1. In germline, CDR1 is MGHDK, CDR2 SYGVNS. In nucleotides, the CDR3 is TGTGCCAGCAGTGAATATCAGGGGGACACTGAAGCTTTCTTT. It codes for CASSEYQGDTEAFF.

The rearrangement links TRBV20-1 to TRBJ2-7; D not resolved. V was clipped by 3 bases and J by 0 bases, with 21 bases between them. CDR3 length equals 17 residues. Germline V gene sequence: CDR1 DFQATT, CDR2 SNEGSKA (reference sequence). The DNA for the CDR3 is TGCAGTGCTAGGGAAATAAGCCCTCCAGCGAGCTCCTACGAGCAGTACGTC. Translating gives CSAREISPPASSYEQYV.

The table lists this clonotype with a few counts. The gene calls are TRBV3-1 and TRBJ2-7, with no clear D. Trimming shortened V by 1 base and J by 3 bases, and 10 bases separated the two germline ends. The length of the CDR3 is 14 residues. In germline, CDR1 is LGHDT, CDR2 YNNKEL (reference sequence). This chain's CDR3 is CASSQVPLVYEQYF. In DNA, the CDR3 is TGTGCCAGCAGCCAAGTACCCCTAGTCTACGAGCAGTACTTC.

The sample holds many counts of this clonotype. The chain uses TRBV29-1 and TRBJ2-2; no clear D gene. CDR1 SQVTM and CDR2 ANQGSEA come from the germline V gene. The CDR3 runs to 13 residues. V lost 1 base and J 0 bases, leaving 3 bases between the germline ends. The CDR3 nucleotides read TGCAGCGTTGAAGGGACGAACACCGGGGAGCTGTTTTTT. This codes for CSVEGTNTGELFF.

This clonotype has at least ten counts. The chain uses TRBV10-3 and TRBJ1-1; tentative D call: TRBD1 (5 bases). This CDR3 spans 15 amino acids. Germline V CDR1 and CDR2: ENHRY, SYGVKD. The V end was cut by 0 bases, the J end by 4 bases, with 12 bases between. Here the CDR3 reads CAISESQGVATEAFF. Here the CDR3 DNA reads TGTGCCATCAGTGAGTCGCAGGGAGTGGCCACTGAAGCTTTCTTT.

At least ten counts were recorded for this clonotype. V and J are TRBV11-2 and TRBJ1-3; the D gene is possibly TRBD1 (6 bases). Between the trimmed V and J ends, which lost 1 base and 4 bases, there was a span of 29 bases. The CDR3 has 21 amino acids. CDR1 is SGHAT, CDR2 FQNNGV, per germline. CDR3 sequence (DNA): TGTGCCAGCAGCTTAGTGGATCTCCTGTGGGACACCGATGTTTCAGGAAACACCATATATTTT. Protein product: CASSLVDLLWDTDVSGNTIYF.

A few counts support this clonotype. This chain links TRBV4-2 with TRBJ2-3; D unclear. V dropped 1 base and J dropped 0 bases, with 8 bases sitting between them. CDR1 and CDR2 (germline): LGHNA, YNFKEQ. The CDR3 is 15 residues long. The CDR3 DNA reads TGTGCCAGCAGCCAAGGACGGCTTAGCACAGATACGCAGTATTTT. Encoded protein: CASSQGRLSTDTQYF.

This clonotype was counted a few times. The rearrangement uses TRBV7-2 and TRBJ2-5, with TRBD2 matching over 8 bases. The CDR3 is made up of 12 amino acids. The trim removed 1 base at V and 9 bases at J, leaving 1 base unmatched. In germline, CDR1 is SGHTA, CDR2 FQGNSA. The DNA of the CDR3 is TGTGCCAGCAGCTTAGGCGGGGGGCCCCAGTACTTC. Amino acids: CASSLGGGPQYF.

On this clonotype: The junction does not match germline at one end; this may be a read error. The chain links TRBV4-2 to TRBJ2-3; D might be TRBD1 or TRBD2, each matching 5 bases. Per the germline V gene, CDR1 is LGHNA and CDR2 is YNFKEQ. CDR3 size: 16 residues. Here the CDR3 DNA reads TGCGCCAGCAGCCAAGACGGGGCAGCCGGCACAGATACGCAGTATTTT. It codes for CASSQDGAAGTDTQYF.

This clonotype was observed a handful of times. The chain joins TRBV4-3 to TRBJ2-2; possibly TRBD2 for D (6 bases). Trimming removed 0 bases from V and 7 bases from J, with 15 bases in between. Looked up from germline, CDR1 is LGHNA and CDR2 is YSLEER. The CDR3 loop spans 16 amino acids. For the CDR3, the DNA is TGCGCCAGCAGCCAAGATAGGGTAGGAGGGTTCGGGGAGCTGTTTTTT. Protein: CASSQDRVGGFGELFF.

The chain couples TRBV12-3 or TRBV12-4 to TRBJ1-5; tentative D call: TRBD1 (6 bases). The CDR3 covers 12 residues. V was trimmed by 8 bases and J by 6 bases, leaving 11 bases between them. DNA for the CDR3: TGTGCCAGCCAGAGGGGGAGTCAGCCCCAGCATTTT. Residues: CASQRGSQPQHF.

This clonotype was detected a few times. The chain is built from TRBV20-1 and TRBJ1-1; D not resolved. With 6 bases removed from V and 1 base from J, the gap between germline ends came to 12 bases. Germline CDR1 and CDR2: DFQATT and SNEGSKA (reference sequence). The CDR3 has 13 residues. The CDR3 DNA reads as TGCAGTGCCCCTATTAACAAGAACACTGAAGCTTTCTTT. Residues: CSAPINKNTEAFF.

The CDR3 reads CASSPGGGVETQYF. The CDR3 bases are TGTGCCAGCAGTCCAGGGGGAGGGGTGGAGACCCAGTACTTC. J is TRBJ2-5 and V is TRBV27; D tentatively reads TRBD1 or TRBD2 (7 bases each). The V and J ends lost 5 bases and 5 bases respectively, with 15 bases between them. Germline V CDR1 and CDR2: MNHEY, SMNVEV (reference sequence). This CDR3 comprises 14 residues.